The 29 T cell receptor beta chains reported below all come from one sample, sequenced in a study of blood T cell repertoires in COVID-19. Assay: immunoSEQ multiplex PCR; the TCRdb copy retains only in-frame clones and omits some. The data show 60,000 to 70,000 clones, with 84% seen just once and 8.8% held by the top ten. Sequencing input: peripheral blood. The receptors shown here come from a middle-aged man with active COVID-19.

CDR3 sequence reads: CASSLMLSEALGGYTF. The CDR3 DNA is TGTGCCAGCAGCTTAATGTTGAGTGAGGCCCTTGGTGGCTACACCTTC. V is TRBV7-2 and J is TRBJ1-2; D unresolved. This CDR3 has 16 amino acids. Trimming left V 2 bases short and J 7 bases short, with 20 bases between. Germline values: CDR1 SGHTA, CDR2 FQGNSA.

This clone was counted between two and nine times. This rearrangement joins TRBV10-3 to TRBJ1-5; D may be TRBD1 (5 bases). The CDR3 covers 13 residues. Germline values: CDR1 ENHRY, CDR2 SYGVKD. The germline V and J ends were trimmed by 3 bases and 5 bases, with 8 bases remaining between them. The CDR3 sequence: CAISDRGDQPQHF. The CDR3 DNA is TGTGCCATCAGTGACCGGGGGGATCAGCCCCAGCATTTT.

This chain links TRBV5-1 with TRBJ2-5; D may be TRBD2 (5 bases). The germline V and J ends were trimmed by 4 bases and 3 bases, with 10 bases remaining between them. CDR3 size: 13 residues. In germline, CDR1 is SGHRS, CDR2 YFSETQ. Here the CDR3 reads CASSPSAEETQYF. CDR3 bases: TGCGCCAGCAGCCCGTCAGCGGAAGAGACCCAGTACTTC. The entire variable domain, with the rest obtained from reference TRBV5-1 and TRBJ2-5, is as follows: KAGVTQTPRYLIKTRGQQVTLSCSPISGHRSVSWYQQTPGQGLQFLFEYFSETQRNKGNFPGRFSGRQFSNSRSEMNVSTLELGDSALYLCASSPSAEETQYFGPGTRLLVL.

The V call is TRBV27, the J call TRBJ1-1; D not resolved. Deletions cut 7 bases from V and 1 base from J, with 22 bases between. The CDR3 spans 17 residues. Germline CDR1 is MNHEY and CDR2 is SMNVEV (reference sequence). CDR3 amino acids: CASISIRAQNGNTEAFF. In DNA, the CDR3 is TGTGCCAGCATCTCAATCCGAGCCCAAAACGGGAACACTGAAGCTTTCTTT.

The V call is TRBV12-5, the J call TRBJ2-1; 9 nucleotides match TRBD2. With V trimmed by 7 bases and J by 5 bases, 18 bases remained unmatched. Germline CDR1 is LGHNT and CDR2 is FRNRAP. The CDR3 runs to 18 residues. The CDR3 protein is CASVKTSGASFENNEQFF. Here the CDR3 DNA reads TGTGCTAGTGTTAAGACTAGCGGTGCCTCCTTCGAAAACAATGAGCAGTTCTTC.

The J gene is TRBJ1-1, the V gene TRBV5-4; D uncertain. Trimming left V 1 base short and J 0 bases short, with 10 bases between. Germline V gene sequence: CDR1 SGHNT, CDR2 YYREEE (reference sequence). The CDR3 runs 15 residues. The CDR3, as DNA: TGTGCCAGCAGCTTGACTCCCTCCCTGAACACTGAAGCTTTCTTT. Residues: CASSLTPSLNTEAFF.

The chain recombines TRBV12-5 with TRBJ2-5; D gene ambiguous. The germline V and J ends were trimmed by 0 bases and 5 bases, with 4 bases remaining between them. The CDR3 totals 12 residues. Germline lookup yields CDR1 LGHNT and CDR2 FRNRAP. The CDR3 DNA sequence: TGTGCTAGTGGTTTGGTCCGGGAGACCCAGTACTTC. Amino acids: CASGLVRETQYF.

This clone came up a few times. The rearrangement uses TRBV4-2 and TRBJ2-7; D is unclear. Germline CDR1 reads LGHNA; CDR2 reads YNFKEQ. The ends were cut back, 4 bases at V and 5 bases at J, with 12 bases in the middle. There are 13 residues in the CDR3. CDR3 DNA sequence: TGTGCCAGCAGCCGCGTGGAGTCCCACGAGCAGTACTTC. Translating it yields CASSRVESHEQYF.

CDR3 region: CASSRDSSNQPQHF. CDR3 bases: TGTGCCAGCAGCAGGGATTCAAGCAATCAGCCCCAGCATTTT. This chain uses TRBV27 with TRBJ1-5; D might be TRBD1 (5 bases). V was pared by 6 bases and J by 1 base, with 10 bases between. This CDR3 has 14 residues. Germline lookup yields CDR1 MNHEY and CDR2 SMNVEV (reference sequence).

The DNA for the CDR3 is TGTGCCAGCGCGGGACAGTATAATGAAAAACTGTTTTTT. As protein: CASAGQYNEKLFF. The gene calls are TRBV2 and TRBJ1-4; TRBD1 aligns across 7 bases. V lost 8 bases and J lost 4; bases outside the gene matches: 4. This CDR3 is 13 amino acids long. Germline CDR1 and CDR2: SNHLY and FYNNEI.

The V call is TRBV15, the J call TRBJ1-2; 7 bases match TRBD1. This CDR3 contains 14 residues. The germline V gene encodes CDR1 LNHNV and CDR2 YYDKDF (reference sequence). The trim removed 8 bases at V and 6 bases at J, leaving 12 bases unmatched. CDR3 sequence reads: CATSPAGDSNGYTF. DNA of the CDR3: TGTGCCACCTCTCCCGCCGGGGACAGTAATGGCTACACCTTC.

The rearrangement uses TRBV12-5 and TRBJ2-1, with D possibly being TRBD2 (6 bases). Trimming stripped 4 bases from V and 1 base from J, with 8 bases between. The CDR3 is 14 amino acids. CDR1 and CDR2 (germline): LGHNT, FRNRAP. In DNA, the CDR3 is TGTGCTAGTGGTTCTGGGGGGTCCTACAATGAGCAGTTCTTC. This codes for CASGSGGSYNEQFF.

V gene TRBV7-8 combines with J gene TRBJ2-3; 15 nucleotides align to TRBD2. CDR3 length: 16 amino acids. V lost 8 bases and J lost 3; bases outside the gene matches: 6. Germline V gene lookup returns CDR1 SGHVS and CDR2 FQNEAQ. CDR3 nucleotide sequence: TGTGCCAGCGGACTAGCGGGGGGGCGAGCTACAGATACGCAGTATTTT. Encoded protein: CASGLAGGRATDTQYF.

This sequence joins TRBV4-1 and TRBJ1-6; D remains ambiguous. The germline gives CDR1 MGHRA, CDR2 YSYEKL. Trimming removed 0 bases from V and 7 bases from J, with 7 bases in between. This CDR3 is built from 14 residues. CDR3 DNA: TGCGCCAGCAGCCAAGAGGGAGGGAATTCACCCCTCCACTTT. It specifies CASSQEGGNSPLHF.

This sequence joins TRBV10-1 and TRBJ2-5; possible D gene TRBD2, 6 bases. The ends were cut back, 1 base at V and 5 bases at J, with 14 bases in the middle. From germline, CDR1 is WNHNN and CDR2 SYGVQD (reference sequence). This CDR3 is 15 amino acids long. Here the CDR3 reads CASSEFPLGGETQYF. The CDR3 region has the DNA TGCGCCAGCAGTGAGTTTCCTCTCGGGGGTGAGACCCAGTACTTC.

Written as DNA, the CDR3 is TGTGCCAGCAGCCGCCCGAAAGTAACAGGGGGCATGGCTTACAATGAGCAGTTCTTC. Its translation is CASSRPKVTGGMAYNEQFF. V gene TRBV4-2 combines with J gene TRBJ2-1; 9 bases line up with TRBD1. J gave up 4 bases and V 4 bases, and 17 bases lay outside the gene matches. The CDR3 extends over 19 amino acids. Germline-derived CDR1 and CDR2 are LGHNA and YNFKEQ.

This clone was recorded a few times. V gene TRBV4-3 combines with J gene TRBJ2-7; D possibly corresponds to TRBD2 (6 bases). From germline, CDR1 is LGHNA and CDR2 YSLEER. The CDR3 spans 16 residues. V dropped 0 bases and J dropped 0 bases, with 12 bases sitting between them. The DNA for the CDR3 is TGCGCCAGCAGCCAAGATGAGGGAGCGGGCTCCTACGAGCAGTACTTC. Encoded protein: CASSQDEGAGSYEQYF.

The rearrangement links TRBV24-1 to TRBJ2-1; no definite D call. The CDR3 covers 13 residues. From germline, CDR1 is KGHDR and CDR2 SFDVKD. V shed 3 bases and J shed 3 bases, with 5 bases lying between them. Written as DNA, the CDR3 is TGTGCCACCAGTGATCCTGTCTACAATGAGCAGTTCTTC. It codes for CATSDPVYNEQFF.

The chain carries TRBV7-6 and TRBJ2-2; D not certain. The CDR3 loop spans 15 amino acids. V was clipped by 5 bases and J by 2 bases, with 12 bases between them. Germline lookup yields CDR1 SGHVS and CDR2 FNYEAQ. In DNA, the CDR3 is TGTGCCAGCAGCCCCTCTTCTCGTAACACCGGGGAGCTGTTTTTT. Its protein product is CASSPSSRNTGELFF.

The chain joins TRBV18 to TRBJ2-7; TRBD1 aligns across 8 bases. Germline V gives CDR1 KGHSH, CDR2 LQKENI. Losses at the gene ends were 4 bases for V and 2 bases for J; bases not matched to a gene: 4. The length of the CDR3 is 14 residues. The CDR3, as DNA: TGTGCCAGCTCACAGGGACAGGAGACCTACGAGCAGTACTTC. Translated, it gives CASSQGQETYEQYF.

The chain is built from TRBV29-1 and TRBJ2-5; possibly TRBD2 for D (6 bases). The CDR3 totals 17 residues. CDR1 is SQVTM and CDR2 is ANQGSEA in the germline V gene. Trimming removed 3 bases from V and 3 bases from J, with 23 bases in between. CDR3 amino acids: CSVESTRGWRRKETQYF. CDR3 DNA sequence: TGCAGCGTTGAGTCTACGCGGGGCTGGAGAAGGAAAGAGACCCAGTACTTC.

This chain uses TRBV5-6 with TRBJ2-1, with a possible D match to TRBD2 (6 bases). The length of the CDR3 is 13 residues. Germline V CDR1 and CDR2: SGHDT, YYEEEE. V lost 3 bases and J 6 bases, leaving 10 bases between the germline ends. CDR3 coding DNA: TGTGCCAGCAGCTCCGGGACTCTCAATGAGCAGTTCTTC. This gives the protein CASSSGTLNEQFF. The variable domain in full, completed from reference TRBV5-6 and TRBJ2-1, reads DAGVTQSPTHLIKTRGQQVTLRCSPKSGHDTVSWYQQALGQGPQFIFQYYEEEERQRGNFPDRFSGHQFPNYSSELNVNALLLGDSALYLCASSSGTLNEQFFGPGTRLTVL.

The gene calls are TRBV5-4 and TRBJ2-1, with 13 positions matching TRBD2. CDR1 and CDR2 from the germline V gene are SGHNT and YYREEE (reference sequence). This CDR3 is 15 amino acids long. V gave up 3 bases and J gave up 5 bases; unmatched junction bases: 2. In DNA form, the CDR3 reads TGTGCCAGCAGCTGGGGGACTAGCGGGGACAATGAGCAGTTCTTC. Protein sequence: CASSWGTSGDNEQFF.

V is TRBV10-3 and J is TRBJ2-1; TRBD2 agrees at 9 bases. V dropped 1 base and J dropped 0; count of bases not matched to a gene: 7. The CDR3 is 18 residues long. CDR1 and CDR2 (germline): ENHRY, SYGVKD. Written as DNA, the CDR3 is TGTGCCATCAGTGAGTTTGGTAGCGGGGGAGGCTCCTACAATGAGCAGTTCTTC. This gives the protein CAISEFGSGGGSYNEQFF.

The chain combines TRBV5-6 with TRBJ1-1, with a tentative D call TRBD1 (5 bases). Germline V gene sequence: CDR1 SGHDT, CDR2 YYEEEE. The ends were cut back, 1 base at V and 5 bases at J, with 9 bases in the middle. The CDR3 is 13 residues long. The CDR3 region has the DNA TGTGCCAGCAGCTTGTACGGGGGGACTGAAGCTTTCTTT. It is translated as CASSLYGGTEAFF. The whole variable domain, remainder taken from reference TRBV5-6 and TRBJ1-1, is DAGVTQSPTHLIKTRGQQVTLRCSPKSGHDTVSWYQQALGQGPQFIFQYYEEEERQRGNFPDRFSGHQFPNYSSELNVNALLLGDSALYLCASSLYGGTEAFFGQGTRLTVV.

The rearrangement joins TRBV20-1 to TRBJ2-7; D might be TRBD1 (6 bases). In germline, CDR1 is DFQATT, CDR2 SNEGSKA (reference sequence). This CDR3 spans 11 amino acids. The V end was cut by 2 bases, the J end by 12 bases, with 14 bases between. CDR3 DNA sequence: TGCAGTGCTAGATACGACGGGACACCGTACTTC. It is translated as CSARYDGTPYF.

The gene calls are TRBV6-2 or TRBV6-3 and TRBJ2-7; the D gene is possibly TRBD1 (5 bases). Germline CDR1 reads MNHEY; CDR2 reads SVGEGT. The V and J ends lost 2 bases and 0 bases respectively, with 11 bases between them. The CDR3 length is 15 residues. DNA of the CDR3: TGTGCCAGCAGTTACGGGGCCGAGAGCTCCTACGAGCAGTACTTC. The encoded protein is CASSYGAESSYEQYF.

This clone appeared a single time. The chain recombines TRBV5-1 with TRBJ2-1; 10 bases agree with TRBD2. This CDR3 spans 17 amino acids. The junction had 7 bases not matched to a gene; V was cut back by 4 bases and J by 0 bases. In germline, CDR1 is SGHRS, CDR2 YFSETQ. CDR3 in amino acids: CASSPSLAGSSYNEQFF. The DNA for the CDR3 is TGCGCCAGCAGCCCGTCACTAGCGGGGAGCTCCTACAATGAGCAGTTCTTC.

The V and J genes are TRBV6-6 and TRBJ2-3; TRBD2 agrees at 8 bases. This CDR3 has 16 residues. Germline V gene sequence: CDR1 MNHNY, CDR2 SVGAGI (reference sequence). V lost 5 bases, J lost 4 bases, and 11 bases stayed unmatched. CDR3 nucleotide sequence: TGTGCCAGCAGTCCCCCGGGACTAGAAACTTCAGATACGCAGTATTTT. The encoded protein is CASSPPGLETSDTQYF.